This TCR beta chain is from a study of T-cell memory formation after mild COVID-19. This CDR3 is built from 11 residues. V lost 3 bases and J 8 bases, leaving 7 bases between the germline ends. Study-level findings and limits: The authors did not confirm SARS-CoV-2 specificity of second-wave clones peaking day 37.

TCRdb fed the 5' RACE reads into MiXCR, producing one record per CDR3 protein. The sample holds 400,000 to 500,000 distinct CDR3 sequences, 15% to 25% seen once. Notes on this clonotype: Its antigen is not identified.

This sequence originates from an adult woman who had mild COVID-19 (a few samples of this study predate the infection). Cell type and time point are not known. Sequenced: PBMCs or a T cell subset sorted from them (not recorded which). V usage is TRBV12-3 or TRBV12-4 and J usage is TRBJ1-2; unclear D gene. This chain's CDR3 is CASSFLGGYTF. The CDR3 nucleotides are TGTGCCAGCAGTTTCTTGGGGGGCTACACCTTC.